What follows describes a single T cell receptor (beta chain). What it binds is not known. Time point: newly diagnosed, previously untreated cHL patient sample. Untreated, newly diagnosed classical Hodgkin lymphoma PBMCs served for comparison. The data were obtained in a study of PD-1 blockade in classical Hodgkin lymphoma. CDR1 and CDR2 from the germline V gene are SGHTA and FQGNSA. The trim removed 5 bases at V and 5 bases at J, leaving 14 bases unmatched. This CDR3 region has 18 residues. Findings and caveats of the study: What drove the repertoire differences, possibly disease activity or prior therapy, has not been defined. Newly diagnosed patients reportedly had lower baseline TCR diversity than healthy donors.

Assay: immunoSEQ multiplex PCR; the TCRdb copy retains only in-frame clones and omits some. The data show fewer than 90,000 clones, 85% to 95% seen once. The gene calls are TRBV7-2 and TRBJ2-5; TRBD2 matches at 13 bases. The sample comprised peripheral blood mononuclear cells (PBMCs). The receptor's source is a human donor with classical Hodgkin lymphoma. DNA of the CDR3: TGTGCCAGCAGCGAACACAGGACTAGCGGGGGCCCAAGGGAGACCCAGTACTTC. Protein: CASSEHRTSGGPRETQYF.